This is a list of T cell receptor beta chains from one sample in a study of immune evolution from preneoplasia to lung adenocarcinoma. Here immunoSEQ multiplex PCR was the method, and the copy in TCRdb shows in-frame clones only, minus some. The table records roughly 11,000 clones, 86% of them present only once. Sample: FFPE invasive lung adenocarcinoma tissue. Receptor source: a person between 65 and 79 years old with invasive lung adenocarcinoma. Each CDR3 is given with its conserved first and last residue. The D gene is left open where the match is weak. Only some rows state a clone size, as once, few, many or a class for expanded clones.

CDR3: CASTNRGGRGRPQHF
DNA: TGTGCCAGTACCAATAGAGGGGGTCGGGGTCGGCCCCAGCATTTT
V: TRBV19
length: 15
size: NA
D: NA
J: TRBJ1-5

CDR3: CAWSVVGNEQFF
DNA: TGTGCCTGGAGTGTAGTAGGCAATGAGCAGTTCTTC
V: TRBV30
length: 12
size: NA
D: NA
J: TRBJ2-1

CDR3: CASSRGAGGRADTQYF
DNA: TGTGCCAGCAGCCGTGGGGCGGGGGGCCGGGCGGATACGCAGTATTTT
V: TRBV5-6
length: 16
size: NA
D: TRBD2
J: TRBJ2-3

CDR3: CASSDRLNQPQHF
DNA: TGTGCCAGCAGTGACAGGTTAAATCAGCCCCAGCATTTT
V: TRBV2
length: 13
size: once
D: NA
J: TRBJ1-5

CDR3: CASRGSRFPGEQYF
DNA: TGTGCCAGCAGAGGATCCAGATTCCCCGGCGAGCAGTACTTC
V: TRBV6-6
length: 14
size: few
D: NA
J: TRBJ2-7

CDR3: CAWREGLANNEQFF
DNA: TGTGCCTGGAGGGAGGGACTAGCCAACAATGAGCAGTTCTTC
V: TRBV30
length: 14
size: NA
D: TRBD2
J: TRBJ2-1

CDR3: CSVERQGVINEQFF
DNA: TGCAGCGTTGAAAGACAGGGCGTTATCAATGAGCAGTTCTTC
V: TRBV29-1
length: 14
size: few
D: TRBD1
J: TRBJ2-1

CDR3: CAISDVGGIDTGELFF
DNA: TGTGCCATCAGTGATGTGGGAGGAATAGACACCGGGGAGCTGTTTTTT
V: TRBV10-3
length: 16
size: NA
D: NA
J: TRBJ2-2

CDR3: CASSPGTDTQYF
DNA: TGTGCCAGCAGCCCGGGGACAGATACGCAGTATTTT
V: TRBV11-2
length: 12
size: NA
D: NA
J: TRBJ2-3

CDR3: CASSLLVEANTGELFF
DNA: TGTGCCAGCAGCTTATTGGTGGAGGCGAACACCGGGGAGCTGTTTTTT
V: TRBV7-8
length: 16
size: NA
D: NA
J: TRBJ2-2

CDR3: CASSHPPRGGPVGNTIYF
DNA: TGCGCCAGCAGCCACCCTCCTAGGGGGGGGCCAGTGGGAAACACCATATATTTT
V: TRBV4-1
length: 18
size: NA
D: NA
J: TRBJ1-3

CDR3: CASSLSLAGTRNEQYF
DNA: TGCGCCAGCAGCCTATCACTAGCGGGGACCAGAAACGAGCAGTACTTC
V: TRBV5-1
length: 16
size: once
D: TRBD2
J: TRBJ2-7

CDR3: CAISESPAGGSSSTDTQYF
DNA: TGTGCCATCAGTGAGTCTCCAGCGGGAGGGTCTTCTAGCACAGATACGCAGTATTTT
V: TRBV10-3
length: 19
size: once
D: TRBD2
J: TRBJ2-3

CDR3: CASSFEGGSTEAFF
DNA: TGTGCCAGCAGCTTTGAGGGGGGGAGCACTGAAGCTTTCTTT
V: TRBV7-8
length: 14
size: NA
D: NA
J: TRBJ1-1

CDR3: CASNQPSPGLAGRRETQYF
DNA: TGTGCCAGCAACCAGCCTAGCCCGGGACTAGCGGGGCGGAGGGAGACCCAGTACTTC
V: TRBV7-9
length: 19
size: few
D: TRBD2
J: TRBJ2-5

CDR3: CATSRGFIGVRSRVAEAFF
DNA: TGTGCCACCAGCAGAGGATTCATCGGGGTTCGGAGTAGGGTGGCTGAAGCTTTCTTT
V: TRBV15
length: 19
size: NA
D: NA
J: TRBJ1-1

CDR3: CASSLDPGQGLDIQYF
DNA: TGTGCCAGCAGCTTGGATCCGGGACAGGGGTTGGATATTCAGTACTTC
V: TRBV5-4
length: 16
size: NA
D: TRBD1
J: TRBJ2-4

CDR3: CASSLVQGSAYEQYF
DNA: TGCGCCAGCAGCTTGGTTCAGGGGAGCGCCTACGAGCAGTACTTC
V: TRBV5-1
length: 15
size: NA
D: NA
J: TRBJ2-7

CDR3: CSEGQGGTQYF
DNA: TGCAGCGAAGGACAGGGGGGGACCCAGTACTTC
V: TRBV20-1
length: 11
size: NA
D: TRBD1
J: TRBJ2-5

CDR3: CAISERRDQPQHF
DNA: TGTGCCATCAGTGAGAGGAGGGATCAGCCCCAGCATTTT
V: TRBV10-3
length: 13
size: NA
D: NA
J: TRBJ1-5

CDR3: CASSEDRDSYEQYF
DNA: TGTGCCAGCAGTGAAGATAGGGACAGCTACGAGCAGTACTTC
V: TRBV6-1
length: 14
size: NA
D: TRBD1
J: TRBJ2-7

CDR3: CATKYGTDSSYEQYF
DNA: TGCGCCACCAAATATGGGACGGATAGCTCCTACGAGCAGTACTTC
V: TRBV5-1
length: 15
size: NA
D: NA
J: TRBJ2-7